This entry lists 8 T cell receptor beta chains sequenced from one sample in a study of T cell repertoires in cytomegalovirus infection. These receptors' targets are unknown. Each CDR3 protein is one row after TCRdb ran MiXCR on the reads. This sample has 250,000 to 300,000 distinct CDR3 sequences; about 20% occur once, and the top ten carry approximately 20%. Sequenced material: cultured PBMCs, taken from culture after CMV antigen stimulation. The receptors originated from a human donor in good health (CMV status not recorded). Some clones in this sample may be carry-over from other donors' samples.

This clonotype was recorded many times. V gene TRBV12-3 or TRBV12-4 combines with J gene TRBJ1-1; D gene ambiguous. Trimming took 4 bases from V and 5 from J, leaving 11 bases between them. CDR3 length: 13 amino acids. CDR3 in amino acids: CASSSPGRTEAFF. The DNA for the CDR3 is TGTGCCAGCAGTTCCCCGGGGAGGACTGAAGCTTTCTTT.

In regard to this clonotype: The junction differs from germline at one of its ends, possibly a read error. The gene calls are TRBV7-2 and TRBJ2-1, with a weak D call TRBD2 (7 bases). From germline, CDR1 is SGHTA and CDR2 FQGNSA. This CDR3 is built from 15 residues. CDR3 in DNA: TGTGCCAGCAGCGAGACTAGGGGGGGGGGCAATGGGCAGTTCTTC. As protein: CASSETRGGGNGQFF.

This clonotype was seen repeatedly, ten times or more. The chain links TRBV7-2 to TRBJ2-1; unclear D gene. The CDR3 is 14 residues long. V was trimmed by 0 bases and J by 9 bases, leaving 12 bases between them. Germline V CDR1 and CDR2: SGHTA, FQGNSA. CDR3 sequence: CASSLAPLRPEQFF. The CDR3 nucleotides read TGTGCCAGCAGCTTAGCGCCCCTCCGACCTGAGCAGTTCTTC.

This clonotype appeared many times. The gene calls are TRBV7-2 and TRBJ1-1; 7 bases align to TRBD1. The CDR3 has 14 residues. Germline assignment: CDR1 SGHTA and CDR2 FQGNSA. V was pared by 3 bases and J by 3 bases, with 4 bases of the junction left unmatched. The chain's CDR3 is CASSLTGIHTEAFF. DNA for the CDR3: TGTGCCAGCAGCTTGACAGGGATTCACACTGAAGCTTTCTTT.

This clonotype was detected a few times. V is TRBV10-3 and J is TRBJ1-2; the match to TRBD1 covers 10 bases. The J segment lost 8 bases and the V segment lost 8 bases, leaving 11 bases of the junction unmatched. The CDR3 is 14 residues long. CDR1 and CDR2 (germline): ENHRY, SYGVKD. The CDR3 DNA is TGTGCCATCGAGGCGTCGGGACAGGGGAACGGCTACACCTTC. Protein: CAIEASGQGNGYTF.

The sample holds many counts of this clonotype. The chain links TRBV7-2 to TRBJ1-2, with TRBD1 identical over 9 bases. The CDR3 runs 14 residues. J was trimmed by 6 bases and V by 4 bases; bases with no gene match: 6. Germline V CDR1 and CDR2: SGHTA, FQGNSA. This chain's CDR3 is CASSSYGTGHGYTF. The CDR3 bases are TGTGCCAGCAGCTCATACGGGACAGGGCATGGCTACACCTTC.

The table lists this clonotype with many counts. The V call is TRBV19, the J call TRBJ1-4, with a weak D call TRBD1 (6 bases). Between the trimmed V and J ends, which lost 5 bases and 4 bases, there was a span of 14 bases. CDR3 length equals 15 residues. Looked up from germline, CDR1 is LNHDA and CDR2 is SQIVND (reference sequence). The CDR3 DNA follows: TGTGCCAGTAGTGTTCCGGGACACCATAATGAAAAACTGTTTTTT. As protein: CASSVPGHHNEKLFF.

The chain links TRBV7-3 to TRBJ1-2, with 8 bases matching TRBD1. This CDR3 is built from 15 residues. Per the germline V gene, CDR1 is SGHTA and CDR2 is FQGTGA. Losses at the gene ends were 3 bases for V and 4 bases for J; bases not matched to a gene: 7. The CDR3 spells CASSLMQGAGYGYTF. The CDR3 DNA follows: TGTGCCAGCAGCTTGATGCAGGGGGCAGGCTATGGCTACACCTTC.